This TCR beta chain was sequenced in a study of blood T cell repertoires in COVID-19 (dated by TCRdb to 2018 to 2020). Broadly, across the study: The collaborator samples originated in the United States, Italy and Spain and spanned the acute and convalescent phases of COVID-19. The prospective study material was composed of cDNA or gDNA derived from T cells, B-cell-depleted T cells, or PBMCs. The dataset comprised deeply sampled blood TCRbeta repertoires from subjects exposed to, actively infected with, or recovered from COVID-19. The repertoires were made available in a free public database intended to serve as a resource for research on the immune response to SARS-CoV-2. Samples came from the ongoing ImmuneRACE study (first 160 participants) plus 1,254 subjects from 6 global collaborators. Nearly every sample came with metadata listing a de-identified subject ID, COVID-19 status, age in years and sex. Where available, HLA class I and class II types were obtained from metadata supplied by the sample provider rather than from assay-based typing. Findings and caveats that apply to the study as a whole: How much clinical and demographic metadata was included differed by source and by participant, and the metadata was provided uncurated.

TCRbeta CDR3 regions were amplified from genomic DNA by means of the immunoSEQ Assay, a bias-controlled multiplex PCR. Under the source paper's analysis protocol: The number of nucleated cells in each sample was estimated from the amplification of reference gene primers within the assay. To quantify the absolute abundance of each unique TCRbeta CDR3 rearrangement, sequence reads were collapsed and filtered. For each sample, productive Simpson clonality was calculated as the square root of Simpson's diversity index across productive rearrangements. Held by TCRdb, this immuneACCESS table contains in-frame sequences only and omits some clones. Under half of the omission traces to an unresolved V gene where checked; the cause of the rest is unknown. V, J and clone size reflect that table, while D and trimming were determined from the DNA. In this sample the table shows around 140,000 clones, 65% to 85% of which occur a single time. The biggest ten clones account for 8.9% of the sample.

This clone was counted only a few times. This receptor's antigen is unknown. The record has no base qualities; no much larger clone is one base away. The CDR3, from cysteine to phenylalanine, totals 15 residues. CDR3 DNA only is kept here, 45 bases in frame from base 1. From V the trimming removes 4 bases and from J it removes 7 bases, while the gene matches leave 8 bases of the junction unaccounted for. Via the germline V gene, CDR1 is MRHNA and CDR2 SNTAGT. In Seattle, one collaborating source enrolled patients while the infection was active and tracked those patients longitudinally over the course of disease. Collaborating institutions collected whole blood in K2EDTA tubes following their own protocols. For TCRbeta analysis, collaborators shipped samples as frozen whole blood, isolated PBMCs, or DNA extracted from either of those sample types.

Here the chain combines TRBV6-4 and TRBJ1-2; 11 of the junction bases match TRBD1. This clonotype was sampled from a man aged 25 to 40 with COVID-19, enrolled during active disease. Sequencing used peripheral blood. The DNA reads as follows: TGTGCCAGCAGTGCCACGGACAGGGGGCGGGGTGGCTACACCTTC. Its protein product is CASSATDRGRGGYTF.